Presented here are 31 T cell receptor beta chains from one specimen sequenced in a study of Ad26.COV2.S vaccination and SARS-CoV-2 variants. Some clones are missing from TCRdb's copy, which holds only in-frame ones; the method was immunoSEQ multiplex PCR. The sample lists 350,000 to 450,000 clones, 92% occurring once. The source was peripheral blood, collected after recovery from COVID-19. These receptors were collected from a human donor who had recovered from COVID-19.

The rearrangement links TRBV3-1 (or the pseudogene TRBV3-2) to TRBJ1-3; D might be TRBD1 (6 bases). The CDR3 sequence is 14 residues long. CDR1 and CDR2 (germline): LGHDT, YNNKEL (reference sequence). Trimming cost V 3 bases and J 2 bases, with 8 bases left between them. In nucleotides, the CDR3 is TGTGCCAGCAGCCACGGGACAACTGGAAACACCATATATTTT. Translation gives CASSHGTTGNTIYF.

V usage is TRBV6-5 and J usage is TRBJ1-2, with D perhaps TRBD1 (5 bases). The CDR3 runs to 15 residues. Trimming pared 4 bases from V and 4 bases from J, leaving 16 bases between. Germline V CDR1 and CDR2: MNHEY, SVGAGI. CDR3 amino acids: CASSFRGLGTYGYTF. The CDR3 region has the DNA TGTGCCAGCAGTTTCCGGGGACTCGGAACCTATGGCTACACCTTC.

V gene TRBV2 combines with J gene TRBJ2-7, with 9 nucleotides matching TRBD1. V gave up 11 bases and J gave up 2 bases; unmatched junction bases: 13. The CDR3 is 15 amino acids. Germline V gene sequence: CDR1 SNHLY, CDR2 FYNNEI. The CDR3 loop is CALGNRDRDPYEQYF. The CDR3, as DNA: TGTGCCCTTGGCAATAGGGACAGGGATCCCTACGAGCAGTACTTC.

The CDR3 bases are TGTGCCAGCAGCGAGCCTAGAGGGACAGGGAACACTGAAGCTTTCTTT. It yields the protein CASSEPRGTGNTEAFF. V and J are TRBV2 and TRBJ1-1; 8 nucleotides agree with TRBD1. Germline loops: CDR1 SNHLY, CDR2 FYNNEI. The CDR3 consists of 16 residues. The J segment lost 1 base and the V segment lost 6 bases, leaving 10 bases of the junction unmatched.

V gene TRBV11-2 combines with J gene TRBJ1-4; D is unresolved. This CDR3 has 14 residues. CDR1 is SGHAT, CDR2 FQNNGV, per germline. V lost 5 bases and J 6 bases, leaving 13 bases between the germline ends. The CDR3, as DNA: TGTGCCAGCAGCCCTACGGGGATGGATGAAAAACTGTTTTTT. It specifies CASSPTGMDEKLFF.

This rearrangement joins TRBV10-3 to TRBJ1-2; D gene unclear. This CDR3 region has 14 residues. CDR1 is ENHRY, CDR2 SYGVKD, per germline. V was trimmed by 7 bases and J by 2 bases, leaving 14 bases between them. CDR3 in amino acids: CAITPVSGNYGYTF. The CDR3, as DNA: TGTGCCATCACCCCCGTAAGTGGGAACTATGGCTACACCTTC.

The V call is TRBV27, the J call TRBJ2-7; D may be TRBD1 (6 bases). With 6 bases removed from V and 0 bases from J, the gap between germline ends came to 6 bases. CDR3 size: 12 residues. Germline V CDR1 and CDR2: MNHEY, SMNVEV (reference sequence). The CDR3 sequence: CASRDSSYEQYF. The CDR3 DNA reads TGTGCCAGCAGGGACAGCTCCTACGAGCAGTACTTC.

This chain connects TRBV3-1 (or the pseudogene TRBV3-2) to TRBJ1-6, with D uncertain. The CDR3 extends over 14 amino acids. The germline V and J ends were trimmed by 8 bases and 7 bases, with 15 bases remaining between them. CDR1 and CDR2 (germline): LGHDT, YNNKEL (reference sequence). CDR3 protein: CASALPGLNSPLHF. CDR3 in DNA: TGTGCCAGCGCATTGCCAGGATTAAATTCACCCCTCCACTTT.

The V and J genes are TRBV5-1 and TRBJ1-1; no clear D gene. Germline values: CDR1 SGHRS, CDR2 YFSETQ. With 1 base removed from V and 10 bases from J, the gap between germline ends came to 14 bases. This CDR3 is 13 amino acids long. The CDR3 nucleotides read TGCGCCAGCAGCTTGCCCGGGGAGCGTCGAGCTTTCTTT. Residues: CASSLPGERRAFF.

The chain couples TRBV5-1 to TRBJ1-2; weak D call: TRBD1 (5 bases). V gave up 4 bases and J gave up 3 bases, with 13 bases separating them. There are 14 residues in the CDR3. Germline CDR1 SGHRS, CDR2 YFSETQ. CDR3 protein: CASSNVLGDYGYTF. As DNA, the CDR3 is TGCGCCAGCAGCAACGTTTTGGGGGACTATGGCTACACCTTC.

This clone showed up just once. The genes are TRBV7-9 and TRBJ1-2; TRBD1 aligns across 9 bases. Germline V gene data show CDR1 as SEHNR and CDR2 as FQNEAQ (reference sequence). Losses at the gene ends were 5 bases for V and 4 bases for J; bases not matched to a gene: 5. This CDR3 spans 14 amino acids. CDR3 sequence: CASSTGGESYGYTF. The CDR3 DNA follows: TGTGCCAGCAGCACAGGGGGCGAGAGCTATGGCTACACCTTC.

The chain recombines TRBV5-1 with TRBJ2-7, with TRBD1 matching over 7 bases. The ends lost 3 bases at V and 2 bases at J; junction bases unmatched: 8. Germline values: CDR1 SGHRS, CDR2 YFSETQ. CDR3 size: 15 residues. The CDR3 sequence: CASSWTRTGTYEQYF. The CDR3 DNA reads TGCGCCAGCAGCTGGACCCGGACAGGAACCTACGAGCAGTACTTC. The full variable domain, in which reference TRBV5-1 and TRBJ2-7 provide the parts outside the CDR3, is KAGVTQTPRYLIKTRGQQVTLSCSPISGHRSVSWYQQTPGQGLQFLFEYFSETQRNKGNFPGRFSGRQFSNSRSEMNVSTLELGDSALYLCASSWTRTGTYEQYFGPGTRLTVT.

V gene TRBV15 combines with J gene TRBJ1-1; the D is unclear. The V gene lost 2 bases and the J gene lost 4 bases, with 11 bases spanning the gap. Germline CDR1 reads LNHNV; CDR2 reads YYDKDF (reference sequence). This CDR3 comprises 14 residues. The CDR3 here is CATSRLPQITEAFF. CDR3 DNA: TGTGCCACCAGCAGACTCCCCCAGATCACTGAAGCTTTCTTT. Full variable domain (outside the CDR3, taken from reference TRBV15 and TRBJ1-1): DAMVIQNPRYQVTQFGKPVTLSCSQTLNHNVMYWYQQKSSQAPKLLFHYYDKDFNNEADTPDNFQSRRPNTSFCFLDIRSPGLGDTAMYLCATSRLPQITEAFFGQGTRLTVV.

The V gene is TRBV6-5, the J gene TRBJ1-1, with D unresolved. In germline, CDR1 is MNHEY, CDR2 SVGAGI. V was trimmed by 6 bases and J by 1 base, leaving 9 bases between them. This CDR3 region has 13 residues. In DNA, the CDR3 is TGTGCCAGCAGACGGGCCGAGAACACTGAAGCTTTCTTT. Amino acid sequence: CASRRAENTEAFF.

V is TRBV6-4 and J is TRBJ1-2; the D is unclear. Germline V gene sequence: CDR1 MRHNA, CDR2 SNTAGT. Between the trimmed V and J ends, which lost 5 bases and 4 bases, there was a span of 11 bases. The CDR3 is made up of 13 amino acids. The CDR3 spells CASSSGPGYGYTF. The CDR3 nucleotides read TGTGCCAGCAGTTCCGGCCCCGGCTATGGCTACACCTTC.

The chain recombines TRBV11-2 with TRBJ1-5, with 9 bases aligning to TRBD1. This CDR3 has 15 amino acids. Germline lookup yields CDR1 SGHAT and CDR2 FQNNGV. With 6 bases clipped from V and 7 bases from J, the junction kept 10 bases outside the gene matches. Here the CDR3 reads CASSLRGGTGQPQHF. CDR3 nucleotide sequence: TGTGCCAGCAGTCTTAGAGGTGGGACAGGGCAGCCCCAGCATTTT.

The J gene is TRBJ2-3, the V gene TRBV4-1, with D perhaps matching TRBD2 (5 bases). V lost 0 bases, J lost 3 bases, and 7 bases lay in between. Germline V gives CDR1 MGHRA, CDR2 YSYEKL. The CDR3 consists of 14 residues. The CDR3 DNA is TGCGCCAGCAGCCAAGAAAGGACTACAGATACGCAGTATTTT. Translating gives CASSQERTTDTQYF.

This chain uses TRBV18 with TRBJ2-7, with TRBD2 identical over 8 bases. CDR1 is KGHSH, CDR2 LQKENI, per germline. Germline trimming cut 3 bases from V and 0 bases from J; bases unmatched to any gene: 7. CDR3 length: 16 amino acids. In DNA, the CDR3 is TGTGCCAGCTCACCGAGCACGGGGGGGAGCTCCTACGAGCAGTACTTC. As protein: CASSPSTGGSSYEQYF. The complete variable domain, with remaining parts taken from reference TRBV18 and TRBJ2-7, reads NAGVMQNPRHLVRRRGQEARLRCSPMKGHSHVYWYRQLPEEGLKFMVYLQKENIIDESGMPKERFSAEFPKEGPSILRIQQVVRGDSAAYFCASSPSTGGSSYEQYFGPGTRLTVT.

The rearrangement uses TRBV5-1 and TRBJ2-3; possibly TRBD2 for D (5 bases). CDR3 length: 14 amino acids. Germline V gives CDR1 SGHRS, CDR2 YFSETQ. V was clipped by 7 bases and J by 2 bases, with 14 bases between them. The CDR3 DNA reads TGCGCCAGCGCCCCCACGGGGAACACAGATACGCAGTATTTT. This translates into CASAPTGNTDTQYF. The whole variable domain, filled in from reference TRBV5-1 and TRBJ2-3, reads KAGVTQTPRYLIKTRGQQVTLSCSPISGHRSVSWYQQTPGQGLQFLFEYFSETQRNKGNFPGRFSGRQFSNSRSEMNVSTLELGDSALYLCASAPTGNTDTQYFGPGTRLTVL.

The chain employs TRBV11-1 and TRBJ1-3; D not certain. With 5 bases removed from V and 4 bases from J, the gap between germline ends came to 6 bases. The length of the CDR3 is 12 residues. Germline assignment: CDR1 SGHAT and CDR2 FQDESV (reference sequence). The CDR3 region has the DNA TGTGCCAGCAGCCCCCACGGAAACACCATATATTTT. The encoded protein is CASSPHGNTIYF.

This rearrangement joins TRBV7-3 to TRBJ1-3, with TRBD1 matching over 8 bases. The CDR3 is 13 amino acids. Trimming cost V 5 bases and J 8 bases; bases outside gene matches: 5. CDR1 SGHTA and CDR2 FQGTGA come from the germline V gene. DNA of the CDR3: TGTGCCAGCAGCCCAGGACAGGGACACACCATATATTTT. This codes for CASSPGQGHTIYF.

This clone was observed once. At one end, the junction sequence differs from germline, possibly due to a read error. V usage is TRBV7-3 and J usage is TRBJ1-4, with a possible D match to TRBD1 (6 bases). The CDR3 covers 11 residues. Germline-derived CDR1 and CDR2 are SGHTA and FQGTGA. This CDR3 reads CARSLSGQFLF. The CDR3 DNA reads TGTGCCCGTTCTCTGAGTGGACAGTTCCTTTTT.

The chain links TRBV7-2 to TRBJ2-5; D remains ambiguous. Trimming took 3 bases from V and 2 from J, leaving 7 bases between them. Germline V CDR1 and CDR2: SGHTA, FQGNSA. The CDR3 contains 13 residues. DNA of the CDR3: TGTGCCAGCAGCTTTAGCAGACAAGAGACCCAGTACTTC. As protein: CASSFSRQETQYF.

The rearrangement joins TRBV11-2 to TRBJ2-7, with TRBD1 matching 7 bases. Losses at the gene ends were 1 base for V and 3 bases for J; bases not matched to a gene: 15. The germline gives CDR1 SGHAT, CDR2 FQNNGV. CDR3 length equals 18 residues. The CDR3 DNA reads as TGTGCCAGCAGCTTAGTACAGGGGCCTCTAAGGGGCATCTACGAGCAGTACTTC. This gives the protein CASSLVQGPLRGIYEQYF.

This rearrangement joins TRBV6-5 to TRBJ2-7, with 10 bases matching TRBD1. The V and J ends lost 0 bases and 1 base, in that order; junction bases with no gene match: 0. This CDR3 is built from 15 residues. Germline V gene data show CDR1 as MNHEY and CDR2 as SVGAGI. The CDR3 sequence is CASSYSGQGSYEQYF. In nucleotides, the CDR3 is TGTGCCAGCAGTTACTCGGGACAGGGGTCCTACGAGCAGTACTTC.

The genes are TRBV7-2 and TRBJ1-1, with D possibly TRBD1 on 6 matching bases. Per germline, CDR1 SGHTA and CDR2 FQGNSA. Trimming stripped 0 bases from V and 6 bases from J, with 11 bases between. The CDR3 length is 14 residues. CDR3 nucleotides: TGTGCCAGCAGCTTAGCAGGGGGTTTCGCTGAAGCTTTCTTT. This sequence encodes CASSLAGGFAEAFF. Looking up the rest from reference TRBV7-2 and TRBJ1-1 gives the full variable domain: GAGVSQSPSNKVTEKGKDVELRCDPISGHTALYWYRQSLGQGLEFLIYFQGNSAPDKSGLPSDRFSAERTGGSVSTLTIQRTQQEDSAVYLCASSLAGGFAEAFFGQGTRLTVV.

This sequence joins TRBV5-5 and TRBJ1-6; D remains ambiguous. V was trimmed by 0 bases and J by 7 bases, leaving 8 bases between them. Per the germline V gene, CDR1 is SGHKS and CDR2 is YYEKEE (reference sequence). The CDR3 runs to 14 residues. The CDR3 sequence is CASSLARENSPLHF. DNA of the CDR3: TGTGCCAGCAGCTTGGCACGGGAAAATTCACCCCTCCACTTT.

This CDR3 reads CASSLARVQRGDNEQFF. CDR3 nucleotides: TGTGCCAGCAGCTTAGCGCGGGTTCAGCGGGGGGACAATGAGCAGTTCTTC. The rearrangement uses TRBV7-9 and TRBJ2-1; 9 bases are shared with TRBD2. Germline lookup yields CDR1 SEHNR and CDR2 FQNEAQ (reference sequence). The V segment lost 0 bases and the J segment 5 bases; nucleotides outside the gene matches: 8. The CDR3 loop spans 17 amino acids.

This sequence joins TRBV19 and TRBJ2-6, with 7 bases identical to TRBD1. The CDR3 sequence is 18 residues long. Per the germline V gene, CDR1 is LNHDA and CDR2 is SQIVND (reference sequence). V gave up 6 bases and J gave up 1 base; unmatched junction bases: 12. The CDR3 loop reads CASSKQRQGLSGANVLTF. The CDR3 DNA reads as TGTGCCAGTAGCAAACAGCGACAGGGTCTATCTGGGGCCAACGTCCTGACTTTC.

This clone was counted only a few times. The rearrangement links TRBV20-1 to TRBJ1-6, with D uncertain. The length of the CDR3 is 11 residues. V lost 8 bases and J 7 bases, leaving 9 bases between the germline ends. Germline CDR1 reads DFQATT; CDR2 reads SNEGSKA (reference sequence). The CDR3 loop is CSLDWNSPLHF. The DNA of the CDR3 is TGCAGTCTGGACTGGAATTCACCCCTCCACTTT.

This clone was seen only once. This chain uses TRBV5-6 with TRBJ2-3, with D unresolved. The CDR3 is 16 residues long. Trimming took 0 bases from V and 1 from J, leaving 12 bases between them. Germline values: CDR1 SGHDT, CDR2 YYEEEE. CDR3 DNA sequence: TGTGCCAGCAGCTTGGATCTACAGTCCCGCACAGATACGCAGTATTTT. It is translated as CASSLDLQSRTDTQYF.